The 32 T cell receptor beta chains below all came from one sample that was sequenced in a study of T-cell reconstitution after alpha-beta-depleted transplantation in children. A library of TCRbeta sequences, prepared with unique molecular identifiers, was generated. MiXCR, applied by TCRdb to the PCR reads, yields one record per CDR3 protein. The sample contains around 960,000 distinct CDR3 sequences, about 26% of which appear only once. The sequencing here drew on PBMCs, mostly from graft donor cells, taken 360 days after TCRalphabeta/CD19-depleted stem cell transplant. The receptor source for this set is a boy younger than two who had a stem cell transplant for SCID, so the T cells may come from the graft donor.

The chain couples TRBV29-1 to TRBJ2-7; tentatively, D is TRBD2 (5 bases). V lost 5 bases and J 1 base, leaving 9 bases between the germline ends. The CDR3 consists of 12 residues. The germline V gene has CDR1 SQVTM and CDR2 ANQGSEA. CDR3 protein: CSVFEGSYEQYF. The CDR3 nucleotides are TGCAGCGTTTTCGAGGGTTCCTACGAGCAGTACTTC.

This clonotype was recorded a few times. This rearrangement joins TRBV28 to TRBJ2-2; D gene ambiguous. The CDR3 is made up of 13 amino acids. Trimming pared 0 bases from V and 3 bases from J, leaving 2 bases between. Germline CDR1 and CDR2: MDHEN and SYDVKM. The CDR3 loop reads CASSLWDTGELFF. In nucleotides, the CDR3 is TGTGCCAGCAGTTTATGGGACACCGGGGAGCTGTTTTTT.

In this sample, this clonotype turned up a few times. The rearrangement joins TRBV20-1 to TRBJ2-7, with 7 positions matching TRBD2. The junction had 14 bases not matched to a gene; V was cut back by 6 bases and J by 3 bases. Germline V lookup: CDR1 DFQATT, CDR2 SNEGSKA (reference sequence). The length of the CDR3 is 15 residues. CDR3 residues: CSAATAGSHFYEQYF. The DNA of the CDR3 is TGCAGTGCCGCTACAGCGGGGAGCCATTTCTACGAGCAGTACTTC.

This clonotype turned up a few times. This sequence joins TRBV5-1 and TRBJ1-1; 10 bases are shared with TRBD1. V dropped 4 bases and J dropped 7; count of bases not matched to a gene: 4. Germline V gene lookup returns CDR1 SGHRS and CDR2 YFSETQ. This CDR3 has 13 amino acids. CDR3 loop: CASSPGQGDEAFF. Written as DNA, the CDR3 is TGCGCCAGCAGCCCCGGACAGGGGGATGAAGCTTTCTTT.

This CDR3 reads CASSQQGSPLHF. CDR3 bases: TGCGCCAGCAGCCAACAGGGTTCACCCCTCCACTTT. The chain employs TRBV4-1 and TRBJ1-6; D is possibly TRBD1 (5 bases). V was shortened by 2 bases and J by 9 bases, with 5 bases between the two germline ends. Germline CDR1 and CDR2: MGHRA and YSYEKL. This CDR3 region has 12 residues.

The chain couples TRBV10-3 to TRBJ2-1; possible D gene TRBD1, 6 bases. This CDR3 has 13 amino acids. V dropped 10 bases and J dropped 6 bases, with 16 bases sitting between them. The germline gives CDR1 ENHRY, CDR2 SYGVKD. The CDR3 reads CATMTRGRNEQFF. In DNA form, the CDR3 reads TGTGCCACCATGACCAGGGGACGCAATGAGCAGTTCTTC.

V is TRBV12-5 and J is TRBJ2-3, with 8 bases fitting TRBD2. The CDR3 totals 14 residues. The germline V gene has CDR1 LGHNT and CDR2 FRNRAP. After removal of 7 bases from V and 6 bases from J, the junction contained 9 bases not matched to a gene. The CDR3 reads CASAFGGGPDTQYF. CDR3 coding DNA: TGTGCTAGTGCCTTTGGCGGGGGGCCCGATACGCAGTATTTT.

The V and J genes are TRBV12-3 or TRBV12-4 and TRBJ1-2, with 7 bases that match TRBD1. V was clipped by 6 bases and J by 7 bases; unmatched bases: 11. The CDR3 has 14 amino acids. The CDR3 spells CASSLPPAGGGYTF. CDR3 nucleotide sequence: TGTGCCAGCAGCCTACCCCCGGCAGGGGGTGGCTACACCTTC.

This clonotype was seen only a few times. This sequence joins TRBV5-1 and TRBJ2-7; 7 bases agree with TRBD2. The CDR3 loop spans 15 amino acids. V dropped 2 bases and J dropped 0; count of bases not matched to a gene: 5. Germline V gene sequence: CDR1 SGHRS, CDR2 YFSETQ. Here the CDR3 reads CASSFGGYPSYEQYF. The CDR3 DNA follows: TGCGCCAGCAGCTTCGGGGGGTATCCCTCCTACGAGCAGTACTTC.

This sequence joins TRBV25-1 and TRBJ2-3, with 11 bases fitting TRBD2. Germline CDR1 is MGHDK and CDR2 is SYGVNS. The CDR3 length is 18 residues. V dropped 5 bases and J dropped 4; count of bases not matched to a gene: 14. The CDR3 sequence: CASSPTPLAGGHADTQYF. CDR3 sequence (DNA): TGTGCCAGCAGTCCCACCCCATTAGCGGGGGGGCACGCAGATACGCAGTATTTT.

This clonotype was seen only a few times. CDR3 region: CASSYYGSGTGTEAFF. The DNA for the CDR3 is TGTGCCAGCAGTTACTATGGCTCAGGGACGGGCACTGAAGCTTTCTTT. The chain carries TRBV6-2 or TRBV6-3 and TRBJ1-1; tentatively, D is TRBD1 (5 bases). CDR1 is MNHEY and CDR2 is SVGEGT in the germline V gene. Trimming left V 1 base short and J 4 bases short, with 16 bases between. There are 16 residues in the CDR3.

The V gene is TRBV25-1, the J gene TRBJ2-5, with TRBD2 matching over 9 bases. Losses at the gene ends were 1 base for V and 5 bases for J; bases not matched to a gene: 5. The CDR3 is 15 amino acids. The germline gives CDR1 MGHDK, CDR2 SYGVNS. The CDR3 DNA reads as TGTGCCAGCAGTGAATTAGGAGCGGGGGGTGAGACCCAGTACTTC. Its protein is CASSELGAGGETQYF.

This clonotype was recorded at least ten times. This chain connects TRBV11-2 to TRBJ2-7; 7 positions match TRBD1. This CDR3 contains 14 residues. The J segment lost 2 bases and the V segment lost 5 bases, leaving 6 bases of the junction unmatched. The germline V gene has CDR1 SGHAT and CDR2 FQNNGV. The CDR3 nucleotides read TGTGCCAGCAGCACCGGGACAGCAGCCTACGAGCAGTACTTC. Translated, it gives CASSTGTAAYEQYF.

This clonotype appeared a few times. The chain uses TRBV24-1 and TRBJ2-6; D is tentatively TRBD1 or TRBD2 (5 bases each). Between the trimmed V and J ends, which lost 3 bases and 2 bases, there was a span of 10 bases. The CDR3 has 16 residues. CDR1 is KGHDR, CDR2 SFDVKD, per germline. The CDR3 DNA sequence: TGTGCCACCAGTGATGGGTGGGGGACTGGGGCCAACGTCCTGACTTTC. It codes for CATSDGWGTGANVLTF.

This clonotype was observed a few times. The chain has TRBV20-1 and TRBJ2-2; 10 nucleotides align to TRBD2. The V segment lost 3 bases and the J segment 7 bases; nucleotides outside the gene matches: 8. CDR1 is DFQATT, CDR2 SNEGSKA, per germline (reference sequence). The length of the CDR3 is 15 residues. CDR3 coding DNA: TGCAGTGCTAGGGAAGCGGGGGGGCCGGTCGGGGAGCTGTTTTTT. This encodes CSAREAGGPVGELFF.

This chain joins TRBV4-2 and TRBJ2-7; D is possibly TRBD1 or TRBD2 (6 bases each). The CDR3 contains 18 residues. Trimming removed 2 bases from V and 2 bases from J, with 22 bases in between. Germline-derived CDR1 and CDR2 are LGHNA and YNFKEQ. This CDR3 is CASSQREPGGPRTYEQYF. Here the CDR3 DNA reads TGTGCCAGCAGCCAACGGGAACCCGGGGGCCCTAGGACCTACGAGCAGTACTTC.

The chain joins TRBV6-1 to TRBJ2-5, with 8 bases matching TRBD1. The CDR3 extends over 16 amino acids. After removal of 5 bases from V and 2 bases from J, the junction contained 10 bases not matched to a gene. Germline CDR1 MNHNS, CDR2 SASEGT. The CDR3 region has the DNA TGTGCCAGCAGTCTATACCGGACAGGGCCACAAGAGACCCAGTACTTC. Residues: CASSLYRTGPQETQYF.

This clonotype was picked up a small number of times. The chain couples TRBV5-1 to TRBJ1-1, with no clear D. CDR3 length equals 16 residues. Trimming stripped 1 base from V and 8 bases from J, with 21 bases between. Looked up from germline, CDR1 is SGHRS and CDR2 is YFSETQ. Here the CDR3 DNA reads TGCGCCAGCAGCTTGAGCCAGGTTCGCGCTCGATCAGAAGCTTTCTTT. Its protein is CASSLSQVRARSEAFF.

This clonotype was observed a few times. The rearrangement links TRBV4-2 to TRBJ1-5; 9 bases line up with TRBD1. V trimming: 0 bases; J trimming: 3 bases; junction bases outside the gene matches: 6. Germline V gene data show CDR1 as LGHNA and CDR2 as YNFKEQ. This CDR3 is built from 17 residues. The CDR3, as DNA: TGTGCCAGCAGCCAAGAAACAGGGGGCGTATCCAATCAGCCCCAGCATTTT. Encoded protein: CASSQETGGVSNQPQHF.

The chain recombines TRBV9 with TRBJ1-1; 7 bases are shared with TRBD1. This CDR3 comprises 12 residues. J was trimmed by 7 bases and V by 4 bases; bases with no gene match: 4. Germline CDR1 SGDLS, CDR2 YYNGEE. This CDR3 reads CASSPNRGEAFF. The CDR3 nucleotides read TGTGCCAGCAGCCCCAACAGGGGTGAAGCTTTCTTT.

This clonotype was detected a few times. The genes are TRBV4-2 and TRBJ2-7; tentatively, D is TRBD2 (6 bases). Deletions cut 1 base from V and 0 bases from J, with 16 bases between. The CDR3 is 17 amino acids. CDR1 is LGHNA and CDR2 is YNFKEQ in the germline V gene. The CDR3 region has the DNA TGTGCCAGCAGCCAAGCCCGGTTTGCGGGGCGCTCCTACGAGCAGTACTTC. Encoded protein: CASSQARFAGRSYEQYF.

The chain has TRBV5-1 and TRBJ2-2; possible D gene TRBD1, 6 bases. The CDR3 is made up of 16 amino acids. V lost 2 bases to trimming and J lost 3 bases, with 14 bases between them. Germline V CDR1 and CDR2: SGHRS, YFSETQ. CDR3 loop: CASSLWQGPYTGELFF. Here the CDR3 DNA reads TGCGCCAGCAGCTTATGGCAGGGGCCCTACACCGGGGAGCTGTTTTTT.

The V call is TRBV5-6, the J call TRBJ1-1; D is unresolved. V was clipped by 4 bases and J by 1 base, with 11 bases between them. CDR1 and CDR2 from the germline V gene are SGHDT and YYEEEE. The CDR3 extends over 14 amino acids. DNA for the CDR3: TGTGCCAGCAGCAGTGGGTTTGGGAACACTGAAGCTTTCTTT. It yields the protein CASSSGFGNTEAFF.

Only a few counts were recorded for this clonotype. The genes are TRBV4-1 and TRBJ2-7; D is possibly TRBD2 (5 bases). Between the trimmed V and J ends, which lost 0 bases and 6 bases, there was a span of 15 bases. The CDR3 contains 15 residues. Germline V CDR1 and CDR2: MGHRA, YSYEKL. The CDR3, as DNA: TGCGCCAGCAGCCAAGACAAAGGGCGGGCTGGCGAGCAGTACTTC. It specifies CASSQDKGRAGEQYF.

This clonotype was counted a single time. This sequence joins TRBV6-5 and TRBJ1-3; 7 nucleotides line up with TRBD1. This CDR3 contains 18 residues. CDR1 is MNHEY, CDR2 SVGAGI, per germline. The V gene end was trimmed by 3 bases and the J gene end by 0 bases; junction bases not matched to a gene: 11. The CDR3 reads CASSYVGGQPSSGNTIYF. CDR3 coding DNA: TGTGCCAGCAGTTATGTAGGGGGACAGCCGAGCTCTGGAAACACCATATATTTT.

The rearrangement links TRBV5-5 to TRBJ2-5, with a weak D call TRBD1 (6 bases). Germline V gene sequence: CDR1 SGHKS, CDR2 YYEKEE (reference sequence). V dropped 3 bases and J dropped 5 bases, with 14 bases sitting between them. The CDR3 totals 14 residues. The CDR3 spells CASSSDSPRETQYF. In DNA, the CDR3 is TGTGCCAGCAGCTCGGACAGCCCGAGGGAGACCCAGTACTTC.

The rearrangement uses TRBV2 and TRBJ2-3, with TRBD2 identical over 14 bases. CDR1 and CDR2 from the germline V gene are SNHLY and FYNNEI. The V gene end was trimmed by 4 bases and the J gene end by 6 bases; junction bases not matched to a gene: 6. The CDR3 contains 16 residues. The chain's CDR3 is CASSVTSGGAADTQYF. The CDR3 DNA follows: TGTGCCAGCAGTGTGACTAGCGGGGGGGCCGCGGATACGCAGTATTTT.

In its sample, this clonotype was seen a few times. This chain joins TRBV4-3 and TRBJ2-7; 7 nucleotides match TRBD2. Germline values: CDR1 LGHNA, CDR2 YSLEER. This CDR3 has 17 residues. Trimming took 0 bases from V and 3 from J; bases not matched to a gene: 11. CDR3: CASSQEARSGVHYEQYF. The DNA for the CDR3 is TGCGCCAGCAGCCAAGAGGCTAGGAGCGGGGTCCACTACGAGCAGTACTTC.

This clonotype was seen repeatedly, ten times or more. V is TRBV20-1 and J is TRBJ2-1, with 9 bases aligning to TRBD1. In germline, CDR1 is DFQATT, CDR2 SNEGSKA (reference sequence). The CDR3 loop spans 14 amino acids. Unmatched junction bases numbered 12, after V lost 5 bases and J lost 10 bases. CDR3 sequence reads: CSAWTGALLWEQFF. CDR3 DNA: TGCAGTGCTTGGACAGGGGCCCTATTATGGGAGCAGTTCTTC.

This sequence joins TRBV28 and TRBJ2-7; D is unresolved. Between the trimmed V and J ends, which lost 2 bases and 7 bases, there was a span of 15 bases. This CDR3 is 14 amino acids long. The germline V gene encodes CDR1 MDHEN and CDR2 SYDVKM. This CDR3 reads CASSLPERAREQYF. The CDR3 nucleotides are TGTGCCAGCAGTTTACCCGAACGGGCGCGGGAGCAGTACTTC. The variable domain in full, completed from reference TRBV28 and TRBJ2-7, reads DVKVTQSSRYLVKRTGEKVFLECVQDMDHENMFWYRQDPGLGLRLIYFSYDVKMKEKGDIPEGYSVSREKKERFSLILESASTNQTSMYLCASSLPERAREQYFGPGTRLTVT.

There are many counts of this clonotype. V gene TRBV5-1 combines with J gene TRBJ2-7; tentatively, D is TRBD2 (6 bases). CDR3 length: 15 amino acids. Germline assignment: CDR1 SGHRS and CDR2 YFSETQ. Trimming cost V 4 bases and J 1 base, with 15 bases left between them. In DNA, the CDR3 is TGCGCCAGCAGCCCGGGGACTGTTGGATCCTACGAGCAGTACTTC. Translating gives CASSPGTVGSYEQYF. The variable domain in full, with the rest retrieved from reference TRBV5-1 and TRBJ2-7, is KAGVTQTPRYLIKTRGQQVTLSCSPISGHRSVSWYQQTPGQGLQFLFEYFSETQRNKGNFPGRFSGRQFSNSRSEMNVSTLELGDSALYLCASSPGTVGSYEQYFGPGTRLTVT.

This clonotype was detected only a few times. This chain uses TRBV20-1 with TRBJ2-2; D remains ambiguous. Trimming pared 5 bases from V and 4 bases from J, leaving 14 bases between. Germline V gene sequence: CDR1 DFQATT, CDR2 SNEGSKA (reference sequence). This CDR3 is 14 amino acids long. In DNA, the CDR3 is TGCAGTGCTCGATCAACAAGGGTCACCGGGGAGCTGTTTTTT. Encoded protein: CSARSTRVTGELFF.